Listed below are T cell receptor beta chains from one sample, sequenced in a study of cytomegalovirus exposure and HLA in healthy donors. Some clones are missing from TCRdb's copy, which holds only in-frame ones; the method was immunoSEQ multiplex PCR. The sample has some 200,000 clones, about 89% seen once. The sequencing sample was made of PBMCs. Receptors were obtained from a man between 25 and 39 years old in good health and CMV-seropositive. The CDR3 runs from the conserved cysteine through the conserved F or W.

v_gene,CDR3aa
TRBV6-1,CASSAGGGTGGKISNQPQHF
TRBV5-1,CASSQTGDLGETQYF
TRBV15,CATSRDSHTTNHF
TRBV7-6,CASSPLGADTDTQYF
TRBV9,CASSVRALVSEAFF
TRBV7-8,CASSPRVGGQPQHF
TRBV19,CASRTSGQETQYF
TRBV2,CASGPTGFSGANVLTF
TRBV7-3,CASSTTGLDGELFF
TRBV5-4,CASSRTGNTDTQYF
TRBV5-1,CASSLGGQGYNEQFF
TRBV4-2,CASSQDGTGNTEAFF
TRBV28,CASSTPGGAAFF
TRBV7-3,CASSLNGGSMYEQYF
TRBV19,CASSIFGRGVETQYF
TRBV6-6,CASSSGTGTFNYGYTF
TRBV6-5,CASSILEGTGELFF
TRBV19,CASSIEDRAYEQYF
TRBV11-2,CASSLVSRAEEQYF
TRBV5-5,CASSNGQGDQETQYF
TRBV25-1,CASIGGGFSYNEQFF
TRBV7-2,CASSTRGALDTQYF
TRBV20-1,CRGDSGYEQYF
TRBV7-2,CASSLGYRGRAHNSPLHF
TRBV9,CASSVAPQDSGTEAFF
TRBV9,CASSVAGTGESQYF
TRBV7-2,CASSSFAGAVTEQYF
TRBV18,CASSPPLYF
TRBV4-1,CASSQEAGGIFSGNTIYF
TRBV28,CASSPGDRSYEQYF
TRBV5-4,CASSTGTTRGYTF
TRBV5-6,CASSLIPGQGSYGYTF
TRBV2,CAIDRGTGEKLFF
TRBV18,CASSTGGPNEQFF
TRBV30,CAWSVRIRRAAYEQYF
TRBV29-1,CSVEGNQETQYF
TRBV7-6,CASSPPPGGLVYEQYF
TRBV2,CASRGASRRNVLTF
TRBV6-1,CASSAGLQEKLFF
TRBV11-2,CASSQKVGYTF
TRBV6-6,CASSPTGREETQYF
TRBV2,CASTSRRYDGYTF
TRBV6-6,CASGNVILEQYF
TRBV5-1,CASSPGSLSSTEQYF
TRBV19,CASSKAVIQETQYF
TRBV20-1,CSALISYEQYF
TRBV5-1,CASSLVAGLETQYF
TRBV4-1,CASSQEGGPNTEAFF
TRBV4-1,CASSQDMAATEAFF
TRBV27,CASSLNNRGTGGYTF
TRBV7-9,CASSGPTGRTADTQYF
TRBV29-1,CSVGEDRVNLSYEQYF
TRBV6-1,CASRPNRQGAREQYF